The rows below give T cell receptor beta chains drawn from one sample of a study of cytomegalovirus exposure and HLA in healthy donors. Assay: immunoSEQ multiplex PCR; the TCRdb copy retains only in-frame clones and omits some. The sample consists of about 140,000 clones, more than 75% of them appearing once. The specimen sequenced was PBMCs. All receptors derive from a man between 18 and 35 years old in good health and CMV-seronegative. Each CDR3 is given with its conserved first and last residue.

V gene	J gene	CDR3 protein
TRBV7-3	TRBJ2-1	CASSFHGLAGESYNEQFF
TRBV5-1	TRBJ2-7	CASSRRDREKYF
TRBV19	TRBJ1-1	CASSERLTGTRGAFF
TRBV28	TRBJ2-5	CASSFAPGTGGETQYF
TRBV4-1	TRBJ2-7	CASSQDLTSLQYF
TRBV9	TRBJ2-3	CASSVEWGRDTQYF
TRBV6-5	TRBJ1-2	CASRDLRAYGYTF
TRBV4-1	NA	CASSQGQGVYYEQYF
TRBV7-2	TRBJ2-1	CASSPIPSNEQFF
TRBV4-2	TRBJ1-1	CASSHDKTGRMNTEAFF